Listed below are T cell receptor beta chains from one sample, sequenced in a study of cytomegalovirus exposure and HLA in healthy donors. Produced via immunoSEQ multiplex PCR; TCRdb's table is partial and in-frame only. The sample carries some 170,000 clones, 96% recorded once. Sequencing input: PBMCs. All receptors derive from a woman between 18 and 29 years old in good health and CMV-seronegative. Each CDR3 is given with its conserved first and last residue. The order of the fields is CDR3 length, J gene, D gene, clone size, V gene, CDR3 DNA, CDR3 protein. The D gene is left open where the match is weak. A row's size may be missing; if present it is once, few, many or a size class.

>15|TRBJ2-7|TRBD2|NA|TRBV11-1
TGTGCCAGCAGCCCTGGACTAGCGGGGGGGTACGAGCAGTACTTC
CASSPGLAGGYEQYF
>19|TRBJ2-3|TRBD2|few|TRBV11-1
TGTGCCAGCAGCTCCCGGCGCAGGGAGGCGGGGGGGGACACAGATACGCAGTATTTT
CASSSRRREAGGDTDTQYF
>16|TRBJ1-5|NA|NA|TRBV7-9
TGTGCCAGCAGCTTAGCGCGGGGGGCAGGGCTCCAGCCCCAGCATTTT
CASSLARGAGLQPQHF
>15|TRBJ2-3|NA|once|TRBV4-3
TGCGCCAGCAGCCAAAACCAGGGCGGGGAGGATACGCAGTATTTT
CASSQNQGGEDTQYF
>15|TRBJ2-3|TRBD2|once|TRBV4-1
TGCGCCAGCAGCCGATCGGGACTAGCGGGAGATACGCAGTATTTT
CASSRSGLAGDTQYF
>18|TRBJ2-7|TRBD2|NA|TRBV5-6
TGTGCCAGCAGCCCAGGGACTAGCGGGGGGGAACTCTCCTACGAGCAGTACTTC
CASSPGTSGGELSYEQYF
>13|TRBJ2-2|TRBD1|NA|TRBV7-9
TGTGCCTTCGGGACAGGGAAGGCCGGGGAGCTGTTTTTT
CAFGTGKAGELFF
>15|TRBJ2-7|NA|NA|TRBV27
TGTGCCAGCAGGACTAACACGGGAAGCTCCTACGAGCAGTACTTC
CASRTNTGSSYEQYF
>14|TRBJ2-5|NA|NA|TRBV2
TGTGCCAGCAGTGGGAGCCTGCCGGGGGAGACCCAGTACTTC
CASSGSLPGETQYF
>17|TRBJ2-5|TRBD2|NA|TRBV12-5
TGTGCTAGTGGTTTGGGTTTAGCGGGGGGGCCGGGAGAGACCCAGTACTTC
CASGLGLAGGPGETQYF
>18|TRBJ1-2|NA|NA|TRBV23-1
TGCGCCAGCCTCCGTGGACACCCGGAGCAACTATTGTGGAATGGCTACACCTTC
CASLRGHPEQLLWNGYTF
>16|TRBJ1-4|TRBD1|NA|TRBV7-9
TGTGCCAGCAGCTCCAGAGACAGGGGGGCTAATGAAAAACTGTTTTTT
CASSSRDRGANEKLFF
>19|TRBJ2-5|NA|NA|TRBV5-1
TGCGCCAGCAGCTTGGTAAAGGAGGGCTTACCGGAGGGCAAAGAGACCCAGTACTTC
CASSLVKEGLPEGKETQYF
>15|TRBJ2-1|TRBD2|NA|TRBV2
TGTGCCACCCGACTAGCGGGGGGGCCTTACAATGAGCAGTTCTTC
CATRLAGGPYNEQFF
>13|TRBJ1-1|NA|NA|TRBV29-1
TGCAGCGTTGGAGGCCGACAGAGCGACGCAGCTTTCTTT
CSVGGRQSDAAFF
>15|TRBJ2-5|NA|NA|TRBV7-9
TGTGCCAGCAGCTTAGGGGCGTCGGCAGTGGAGACCCAGTACTTC
CASSLGASAVETQYF
>18|TRBJ1-5|NA|NA|TRBV6-1
TGTGCCAGCAGTGAAGCCTTTCGGACAGAATTCGGCAATCAGCCCCAGCATTTT
CASSEAFRTEFGNQPQHF
>16|TRBJ2-1|TRBD2|NA|TRBV9
TGTGCCAGCAGCCCATATACTAGCGGGGGGCCCAATGAGCAGTTCTTC
CASSPYTSGGPNEQFF
>15|TRBJ2-2|TRBD2|NA|TRBV19
TGTGCCATTAGTGAGGGGCTAGCGGGACCCGGGGAGCTGTTTTTT
CAISEGLAGPGELFF
>16|TRBJ2-3|TRBD2|NA|TRBV9
TGTGCCAGCAGTCGCCCTCCAGCGGGGCTCACAGATACGCAGTATTTT
CASSRPPAGLTDTQYF
>17|TRBJ2-5|TRBD2|NA|TRBV4-2
TGTGCCAGCAGCCAAGATGGGAGCGGGGGGGTTCCAGAGACCCAGTACTTC
CASSQDGSGGVPETQYF
>14|TRBJ1-6|NA|NA|TRBV5-1
TGCGCCAGCAGCTCGGACCTGGGGCCTTCACCCCTCCACTTT
CASSSDLGPSPLHF
>14|TRBJ2-7|NA|NA|TRBV7-2
TGTGCCAGCAGCTTAGGAGGCAACTCCTACGAGCAGTACTTC
CASSLGGNSYEQYF
>15|TRBJ2-7|NA|NA|TRBV6-5
TGTGCCAGCAGTTACTCCGGGGGGCTGTCCTACGAGCAGTACTTC
CASSYSGGLSYEQYF
>14|TRBJ2-2|TRBD2|NA|TRBV4-1
TGCGCCAGCAGCCAGGGCGGGGGGACCGGGGAGCTGTTTTTT
CASSQGGGTGELFF
>21|TRBJ2-4|TRBD1|NA|TRBV16
TGTGCCAGCAGCCAACCCCAAGGGACGACAGGGGGCAATACGAGGGGGAACATTCAGTACTTC
CASSQPQGTTGGNTRGNIQYF